The 16 T cell receptor beta chains below come from one sample, sequenced in a study of T-cell reconstitution after alpha-beta-depleted transplantation in children. Unique molecular identifiers tagged the TCRbeta library. Each CDR3 protein is one row after TCRdb ran MiXCR on the PCR reads. The table records 200,000 to 250,000 distinct CDR3 sequences, roughly 9% of them present only once. The source material was PBMCs from the stem cell graft donor, sampled from the stem cell graft. The origin of the receptors is a human donor who donated a stem cell graft to a child with acute lymphoblastic leukemia.

This clonotype was counted only a few times. The rearrangement links TRBV6-5 to TRBJ1-3, with D tentatively TRBD1 (6 bases). CDR1 is MNHEY and CDR2 is SVGAGI in the germline V gene. The V end was cut by 5 bases, the J end by 0 bases, with 11 bases between. This CDR3 has 15 residues. For the CDR3, the DNA is TGTGCCAGCAGTAACCGGGACAACTCTGGAAACACCATATATTTT. Translated, it gives CASSNRDNSGNTIYF.

The genes are TRBV3-1 and TRBJ1-4, with 12 positions matching TRBD1. In germline, CDR1 is LGHDT, CDR2 YNNKEL (reference sequence). This CDR3 has 18 amino acids. V lost 4 bases and J lost 4; bases outside the gene matches: 10. In DNA, the CDR3 is TGTGCCAGCAGCCTATCTCCGGGACAGGGGGCTTATAATGAAAAACTGTTTTTT. It yields the protein CASSLSPGQGAYNEKLFF. Full variable domain (missing parts from reference TRBV3-1 and TRBJ1-4): DTAVSQTPKYLVTQMGNDKSIKCEQNLGHDTMYWYKQDSKKFLKIMFSYNNKELIINETVPNRFSPKSPDKAHLNLHINSLELGDSAVYFCASSLSPGQGAYNEKLFFGSGTQLSVL.

A few counts support this clonotype. V gene TRBV12-3 or TRBV12-4 combines with J gene TRBJ2-7, with TRBD1 as a possible D gene (6 bases). This CDR3 is 14 amino acids long. V lost 5 bases to trimming and J lost 0 bases, with 11 bases between them. CDR3 sequence (DNA): TGTGCCAGCAGTCCCCGGACAGTCTCCTACGAGCAGTACTTC. Protein sequence: CASSPRTVSYEQYF.

This clonotype was recorded many times. The J gene is TRBJ1-6, the V gene TRBV7-2; the D is unclear. The CDR3 sequence is 14 residues long. Germline CDR1 reads SGHTA; CDR2 reads FQGNSA. V dropped 3 bases and J dropped 2 bases, with 5 bases sitting between them. The CDR3 coding sequence is TGTGCCAGCAGCTTCGGCGCCTATAATTCACCCCTCCACTTT. Encoded protein: CASSFGAYNSPLHF.

This chain joins TRBV7-2 and TRBJ2-5; D ambiguous. The CDR3 runs to 14 residues. V was pared by 2 bases and J by 1 base, with 8 bases between. Germline V gene data show CDR1 as SGHTA and CDR2 as FQGNSA. The CDR3 coding sequence is TGTGCCAGCAGCTTAAGGCTACCCCAAGAGACCCAGTACTTC. Its protein product is CASSLRLPQETQYF.

This clonotype showed up many times. The chain employs TRBV30 and TRBJ2-7; D may be TRBD2 (5 bases). This CDR3 has 11 amino acids. The germline gives CDR1 GTSNPN, CDR2 SVGIG (reference sequence). V dropped 4 bases and J dropped 1 base, with 5 bases sitting between them. The CDR3 protein is CAWTGSYEQYF. In nucleotides, the CDR3 is TGTGCCTGGACGGGATCCTACGAGCAGTACTTC.

V is TRBV27 and J is TRBJ2-1; D may be TRBD1 or TRBD2 (5 bases each). The CDR3 loop spans 15 amino acids. CDR1 and CDR2 from the germline V gene are MNHEY and SMNVEV (reference sequence). The germline V and J ends were trimmed by 5 bases and 2 bases, with 13 bases remaining between them. CDR3 protein: CASSTIRGAYNEQFF. The CDR3, as DNA: TGTGCCAGCAGTACCATTAGAGGGGCCTACAATGAGCAGTTCTTC.

The V call is TRBV5-1, the J call TRBJ2-5, with 7 nucleotides matching TRBD2. V was clipped by 6 bases and J by 3 bases; unmatched bases: 5. This CDR3 has 13 residues. The germline CDR1 and CDR2 sequences are SGHRS and YFSETQ. CDR3 region: CASTRGGEETQYF. The CDR3 DNA is TGCGCCAGCACCCGTGGGGGGGAAGAGACCCAGTACTTC.

This clonotype was counted a few times. This chain joins TRBV7-2 and TRBJ1-6; 7 nucleotides agree with TRBD1. The CDR3 runs 15 residues. J lost 7 bases, V lost 3 bases, and 6 bases had no gene match. Germline loops: CDR1 SGHTA, CDR2 FQGNSA. The CDR3 reads CASSFNRGGNSPLHF. The CDR3 DNA follows: TGTGCCAGCAGCTTCAACAGGGGAGGAAATTCACCCCTCCACTTT.

The genes are TRBV2 and TRBJ2-6, with unresolved D. V lost 4 bases and J 4 bases, leaving 11 bases between the germline ends. The CDR3 totals 15 residues. Germline CDR1 reads SNHLY; CDR2 reads FYNNEI. The CDR3: CASSAFPGGANVLTF. In nucleotides, the CDR3 is TGTGCCAGCAGTGCGTTCCCCGGGGGGGCCAACGTCCTGACTTTC.

The sample holds a few counts of this clonotype. The rearrangement uses TRBV27 and TRBJ2-2, with TRBD2 matching over 13 bases. CDR3 length: 16 residues. Trimming cost V 9 bases and J 7 bases; bases outside gene matches: 11. Germline lookup yields CDR1 MNHEY and CDR2 SMNVEV (reference sequence). CDR3 loop: CASRIPGLAGFGELFF. For the CDR3, the DNA is TGTGCCAGTCGAATCCCGGGACTAGCGGGGTTCGGGGAGCTGTTTTTT.

In its sample, this clonotype was seen many times. V and J are TRBV6-5 and TRBJ2-1; perhaps TRBD2 as D (7 bases). Trimming took 2 bases from V and 3 from J, leaving 20 bases between them. Germline CDR1 MNHEY, CDR2 SVGAGI. The CDR3 is 18 amino acids. CDR3: CASSYVGGLGFDYNEQFF. The CDR3 coding sequence is TGTGCCAGCAGTTACGTGGGGGGGCTAGGGTTTGACTACAATGAGCAGTTCTTC.

The V and J genes are TRBV7-2 and TRBJ2-7; 9 bases align to TRBD1. This CDR3 is built from 15 residues. Germline V lookup: CDR1 SGHTA, CDR2 FQGNSA. V trimming: 5 bases; J trimming: 5 bases; junction bases outside the gene matches: 10. CDR3 DNA sequence: TGTGCCAGCAGCCCAACGGCGGGACAGGGTAACGAGCAGTACTTC. Protein: CASSPTAGQGNEQYF. Complete variable domain (other parts from reference TRBV7-2 and TRBJ2-7): GAGVSQSPSNKVTEKGKDVELRCDPISGHTALYWYRQSLGQGLEFLIYFQGNSAPDKSGLPSDRFSAERTGGSVSTLTIQRTQQEDSAVYLCASSPTAGQGNEQYFGPGTRLTVT.

This clonotype was counted at least ten times. The chain has TRBV5-1 and TRBJ1-2, with D unclear. V lost 5 bases and J lost 2, with 7 bases in between. CDR3 length equals 12 residues. Germline V gives CDR1 SGHRS, CDR2 YFSETQ. DNA for the CDR3: TGCGCCAGCAGGAGGGAAAACTATGGCTACACCTTC. It translates to CASRRENYGYTF.

This sequence joins TRBV11-2 and TRBJ1-6; weak D call: TRBD1 (6 bases). Germline CDR1 SGHAT, CDR2 FQNNGV. V shed 3 bases and J shed 10 bases, with 13 bases lying between them. This CDR3 comprises 14 residues. CDR3 DNA sequence: TGTGCCAGCAGCTTCCAGGGGCTCCTCTCACCCCTCCACTTT. Amino acid sequence: CASSFQGLLSPLHF.

This clonotype was observed at least ten times. The chain uses TRBV7-2 and TRBJ2-3; D may match TRBD1 or TRBD2 (6 bases each). The CDR3 has 14 amino acids. Germline V gene lookup returns CDR1 SGHTA and CDR2 FQGNSA. Trimming cost V 4 bases and J 7 bases, with 15 bases left between them. The CDR3 region has the DNA TGTGCCAGCAGCTGGGGACAAGGGGGGCATACGCAGTATTTT. Its translation is CASSWGQGGHTQYF.